The 20 T cell receptor beta chains given below trace back to one sample, sequenced in a study of control samples from healthy donors and cancer patients. TCRdb's table, derived via immunoSEQ multiplex PCR, lists solely in-frame clones and lacks some. The data show approximately 60,000 clones, about nine tenths seen once. The specimen sequenced was PBMCs. Receptors were obtained from a woman in her forties or fifties with colorectal cancer.

The chain uses TRBV7-9 and TRBJ1-4, with D hard to call. The ends were cut back, 2 bases at V and 6 bases at J, with 19 bases in the middle. Germline V gives CDR1 SEHNR, CDR2 FQNEAQ (reference sequence). The CDR3 is 17 amino acids. The DNA of the CDR3 is TGTGCCAGCAGCTTAAGCCGGGTTGACACCAGTGATGAAAAACTGTTTTTT. Encoded protein: CASSLSRVDTSDEKLFF.

The chain employs TRBV20-1 and TRBJ2-7; unclear D gene. The CDR3 is made up of 9 amino acids. CDR1 DFQATT and CDR2 SNEGSKA come from the germline V gene (reference sequence). The CDR3: CRETGEQYF. In DNA, the CDR3 is TGCAGGGAAACTGGCGAGCAGTACTTC.

V is TRBV6-1 and J is TRBJ1-2, with D possibly being TRBD1 (5 bases). Germline loops: CDR1 MNHNS, CDR2 SASEGT. There are 14 residues in the CDR3. Between the trimmed V and J ends, which lost 2 bases and 3 bases, there was a span of 10 bases. This chain's CDR3 is CASSEKAGYYGYTF. The DNA of the CDR3 is TGTGCCAGCAGTGAAAAGGCAGGGTACTATGGCTACACCTTC.

The rearrangement joins TRBV19 to TRBJ1-3; 8 bases are a match to TRBD1. The germline CDR1 and CDR2 sequences are LNHDA and SQIVND (reference sequence). V shed 9 bases and J 2 bases; nucleotides not matched to a gene: 3. The CDR3 totals 13 residues. Here the CDR3 DNA reads TGTGCCAGCCGCAGGGGGCCTGGAAACACCATATATTTT. Translating it yields CASRRGPGNTIYF.

The chain employs TRBV19 and TRBJ1-5; TRBD1 agrees at 8 bases. The junction had 6 bases not matched to a gene; V was cut back by 5 bases and J by 6 bases. CDR3 length equals 14 residues. Germline V gene lookup returns CDR1 LNHDA and CDR2 SQIVND (reference sequence). CDR3 region: CASSRGQGTQPQHF. The CDR3 DNA follows: TGTGCCAGTAGTCGAGGACAGGGAACTCAGCCCCAGCATTTT. The full variable domain, with the rest looked up from reference TRBV19 and TRBJ1-5, is DGGITQSPKYLFRKEGQNVTLSCEQNLNHDAMYWYRQDPGQGLRLIYYSQIVNDFQKGDIAEGYSVSREKKESFPLTVTSAQKNPTAFYLCASSRGQGTQPQHFGDGTRLSIL.

This clone is a singleton in its sample. The rearrangement links TRBV3-1 (or the pseudogene TRBV3-2) to TRBJ1-1; possible D gene TRBD1, 5 bases. V was trimmed by 0 bases and J by 4 bases, leaving 9 bases between them. The CDR3 runs 14 residues. The germline gives CDR1 LGHDT, CDR2 YNNKEL (reference sequence). DNA for the CDR3: TGTGCCAGCAGCCAAGAGGGGGGATCCACTGAAGCTTTCTTT. Encoded protein: CASSQEGGSTEAFF.

The chain joins TRBV30 to TRBJ2-7, with D possibly TRBD1 on 6 matching bases. V shed 3 bases and J shed 2 bases, with 14 bases lying between them. CDR1 is GTSNPN, CDR2 SVGIG, per germline (reference sequence). The CDR3 has 14 residues. This chain's CDR3 is CAWSRNRVTYEQYF. The CDR3 DNA reads TGTGCCTGGAGCCGAAACAGGGTAACCTACGAGCAGTACTTC.

This chain joins TRBV9 and TRBJ2-7, with no clear D. V was cut by 0 bases and J by 2 bases, with 6 bases left in between. CDR1 is SGDLS, CDR2 YYNGEE, per germline. CDR3 length equals 13 residues. CDR3 bases: TGTGCCAGCAGCGTAGGGGCCACCTACGAGCAGTACTTC. Translating gives CASSVGATYEQYF. The variable domain in full, completed from reference TRBV9 and TRBJ2-7, reads DSGVTQTPKHLITATGQRVTLRCSPRSGDLSVYWYQQSLDQGLQFLIQYYNGEERAKGNILERFSAQQFPDLHSELNLSSLELGDSALYFCASSVGATYEQYFGPGTRLTVT.

V is TRBV11-2 and J is TRBJ1-3; possible D gene TRBD1, 6 bases. V lost 5 bases, J lost 2 bases, and 13 bases lay in between. Germline lookup yields CDR1 SGHAT and CDR2 FQNNGV. The CDR3 totals 15 residues. CDR3 protein: CASSPTGFTGNTIYF. CDR3 in DNA: TGTGCCAGCAGCCCTACAGGGTTTACTGGAAACACCATATATTTT.

V and J are TRBV3-1 (or the pseudogene TRBV3-2) and TRBJ1-1, with D possibly TRBD1 on 5 matching bases. Germline V gives CDR1 LGHDT, CDR2 YNNKEL (reference sequence). The CDR3 length is 16 residues. Trimming shortened V by 1 base and J by 3 bases, and 15 bases separated the two germline ends. The CDR3 DNA follows: TGTGCCAGCAGCCAAGCGGGGCCCCCGACGGACACTGAAGCTTTCTTT. This gives the protein CASSQAGPPTDTEAFF.

In regard to this clone: Other DNA sequences in the sample encode the same CDR3. The chain links TRBV9 to TRBJ2-3, with 8 nucleotides matching TRBD2. The V segment lost 0 bases and the J segment 3 bases; nucleotides outside the gene matches: 6. The CDR3 has 16 amino acids. Germline CDR1 is SGDLS and CDR2 is YYNGEE. The DNA of the CDR3 is TGTGCCAGCAGCGTAGGAACTAGCGGCTCTACAGATACGCAGTATTTT. Amino acid sequence: CASSVGTSGSTDTQYF.

The V gene is TRBV25-1, the J gene TRBJ1-1; no clear D gene. CDR3 length equals 14 residues. V was cut by 6 bases and J by 4 bases, with 15 bases left in between. CDR1 and CDR2 (germline): MGHDK, SYGVNS. DNA of the CDR3: TGTGCCAGCAGGATGACATCTTCGGGCACTGAAGCTTTCTTT. This sequence encodes CASRMTSSGTEAFF.

The chain is built from TRBV30 and TRBJ2-1, with TRBD2 identical over 8 bases. The CDR3 is 11 amino acids. Trimming at V came to 0 bases and at J to 14 bases, leaving 3 bases not matched to a gene. Looked up from germline, CDR1 is GTSNPN and CDR2 is SVGIG (reference sequence). CDR3 sequence reads: CAWSVRGGEFF. DNA of the CDR3: TGTGCCTGGAGTGTACGGGGGGGAGAGTTCTTC.

The J gene is TRBJ1-3, the V gene TRBV6-6; 7 nucleotides align to TRBD1. V gave up 5 bases and J gave up 0 bases; unmatched junction bases: 4. CDR1 and CDR2 (germline): MNHNY, SVGAGI (reference sequence). The CDR3 spans 15 residues. CDR3 sequence: CASSRQGLSGNTIYF. CDR3 in DNA: TGTGCCAGCAGTCGACAGGGCCTCTCTGGAAACACCATATATTTT.

The chain recombines TRBV5-1 with TRBJ2-2; D perhaps matches TRBD1 (5 bases). The germline gives CDR1 SGHRS, CDR2 YFSETQ. The V end lost 3 bases, the J end lost 4 bases, and 13 bases lay between the germline ends. The CDR3 is made up of 15 amino acids. The CDR3 DNA reads TGCGCCAGCAGCTCGGAACGTGGGGCCACCGGGGAGCTGTTTTTT. This sequence encodes CASSSERGATGELFF.

The chain is built from TRBV6-1 and TRBJ1-1, with D possibly being TRBD1 (6 bases). Trimming stripped 3 bases from V and 6 bases from J, with 23 bases between. Per the germline V gene, CDR1 is MNHNS and CDR2 is SASEGT. The CDR3 is 17 amino acids. The CDR3 region has the DNA TGTGCCAGCAGTGAGTCTCACAGGGTTTCCCTAAACGCTGAAGCTTTCTTT. Amino acids: CASSESHRVSLNAEAFF.

The chain couples TRBV3-1 (or the pseudogene TRBV3-2) to TRBJ2-1; 8 nucleotides line up with TRBD2. Germline V gene data show CDR1 as LGHDT and CDR2 as YNNKEL (reference sequence). The J segment lost 8 bases and the V segment lost 1 base, leaving 7 bases of the junction unmatched. The CDR3 is 15 amino acids. The CDR3 sequence: CASSQGVAGGYEQFF. The CDR3 region has the DNA TGTGCCAGCAGCCAAGGAGTTGCGGGGGGCTATGAGCAGTTCTTC.

The gene calls are TRBV19 and TRBJ1-5; 7 nucleotides match TRBD1. The CDR3 totals 16 residues. With V trimmed by 4 bases and J by 9 bases, 15 bases remained unmatched. Germline V gene lookup returns CDR1 LNHDA and CDR2 SQIVND (reference sequence). CDR3 DNA: TGTGCCAGTAGTAACACCCCCGGGACAGCCGGTGGGCCCCAGCATTTT. It codes for CASSNTPGTAGGPQHF.

A few counts support this clone. The same CDR3 also results from other DNA sequences found in this sample. The genes are TRBV6-5 and TRBJ1-5; a weak D match, TRBD1 (5 bases). Germline values: CDR1 MNHEY, CDR2 SVGAGI. This CDR3 spans 15 amino acids. The germline V and J ends were trimmed by 6 bases and 0 bases, with 12 bases remaining between them. The CDR3 loop reads CASSRDPSSNQPQHF. The CDR3 bases are TGTGCCAGCAGCCGGGACCCGTCTAGCAATCAGCCCCAGCATTTT.

The chain couples TRBV5-1 to TRBJ2-7; 7 bases line up with TRBD2. CDR1 and CDR2 (germline): SGHRS, YFSETQ. After removal of 4 bases from V and 2 bases from J, the junction contained 12 bases not matched to a gene. There are 16 residues in the CDR3. The CDR3 reads CASSQRRDYQPYEQYF. The CDR3 DNA reads as TGCGCCAGCAGCCAGCGACGGGACTACCAGCCCTACGAGCAGTACTTC.